This T cell receptor (beta chain) was recovered during a study of blood T cells in healthy people across ages. The second PCR ran roughly 6 to 11 cycles with a sample-barcoded 5' primer and J-beta primers. A single record per CDR3 protein comes from TCRdb applying MiXCR to the 5' RACE reads. The sample holds 1.4 million to 1.5 million distinct CDR3 sequences, around 42% seen once. This clonotype showed up just a few times. This clonotype was sampled from a woman aged 18-29 years in good health. Input material: blood.

The CDR3 here is CASSFVDRLDEQYF. DNA of the CDR3: TGTGCCAGCAGTTTTGTGGACAGGCTGGACGAGCAGTACTTC. The V call is TRBV12-3 or TRBV12-4, the J call TRBJ2-5; 7 positions match TRBD1. The J call may not be correct, given that the DNA end is closer to TRBJ2-7. This CDR3 has 14 residues.